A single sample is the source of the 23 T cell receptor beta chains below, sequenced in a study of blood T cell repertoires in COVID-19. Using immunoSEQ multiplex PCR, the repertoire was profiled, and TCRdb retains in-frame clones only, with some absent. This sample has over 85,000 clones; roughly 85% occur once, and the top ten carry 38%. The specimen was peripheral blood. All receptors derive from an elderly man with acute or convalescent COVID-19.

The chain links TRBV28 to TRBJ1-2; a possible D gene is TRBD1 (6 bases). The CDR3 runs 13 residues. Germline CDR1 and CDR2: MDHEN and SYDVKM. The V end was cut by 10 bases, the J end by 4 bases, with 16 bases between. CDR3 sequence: CATRDTISYGYTF. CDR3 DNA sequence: TGTGCCACCAGGGACACTATAAGCTATGGCTACACCTTC.

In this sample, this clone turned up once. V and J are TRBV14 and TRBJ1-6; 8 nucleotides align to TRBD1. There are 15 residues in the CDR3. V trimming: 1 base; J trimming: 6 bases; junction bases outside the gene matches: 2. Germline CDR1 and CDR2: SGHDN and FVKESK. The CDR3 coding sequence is TGTGCCAGCAGCCAAGCCACAGGGGGTAATTCACCCCTCCACTTT. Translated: CASSQATGGNSPLHF. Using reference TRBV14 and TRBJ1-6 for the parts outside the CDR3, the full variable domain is EAGVTQFPSHSVIEKGQTVTLRCDPISGHDNLYWYRRVMGKEIKFLLHFVKESKQDESGMPNNRFLAERTGGTYSTLKVQPAELEDSGVYFCASSQATGGNSPLHFGNGTRLTVT.

The CDR3, as DNA: TGTGCCAGCAGCTTAATTTGGAGTCCCTACGAGCAGTACTTC. Translated: CASSLIWSPYEQYF. The chain is built from TRBV5-8 and TRBJ2-7; unclear D gene. CDR3 length equals 14 residues. Germline loops: CDR1 SGHTS, CDR2 YDEGEE. The V end lost 2 bases, the J end lost 2 bases, and 11 bases lay between the germline ends.

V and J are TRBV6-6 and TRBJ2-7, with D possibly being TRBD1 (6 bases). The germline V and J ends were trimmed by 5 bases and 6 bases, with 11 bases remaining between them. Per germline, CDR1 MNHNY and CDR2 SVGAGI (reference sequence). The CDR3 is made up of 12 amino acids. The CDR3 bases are TGTGCCAGCAGTCCAGGGGTTAGCGAGCAGTACTTC. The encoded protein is CASSPGVSEQYF.

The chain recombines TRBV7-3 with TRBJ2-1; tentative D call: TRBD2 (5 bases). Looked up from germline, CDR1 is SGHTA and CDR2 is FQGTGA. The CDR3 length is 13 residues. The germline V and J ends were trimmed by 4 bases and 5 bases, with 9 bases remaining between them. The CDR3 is CASSSEVDNEQFF. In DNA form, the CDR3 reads TGTGCCAGCAGCTCGGAGGTGGACAATGAGCAGTTCTTC. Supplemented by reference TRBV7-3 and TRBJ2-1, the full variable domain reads GAGVSQTPSNKVTEKGKYVELRCDPISGHTALYWYRQSLGQGPEFLIYFQGTGAADDSGLPNDRFFAVRPEGSVSTLKIQRTERGDSAVYLCASSSEVDNEQFFGPGTRLTVL.

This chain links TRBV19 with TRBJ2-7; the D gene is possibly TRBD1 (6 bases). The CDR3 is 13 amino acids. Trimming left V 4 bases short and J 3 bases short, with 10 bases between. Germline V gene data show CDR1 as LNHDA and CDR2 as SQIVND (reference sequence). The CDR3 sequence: CASSRGDIYEQYF. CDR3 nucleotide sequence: TGTGCCAGTAGTAGAGGGGACATCTACGAGCAGTACTTC.

CDR3 coding DNA: TGTGCCAGCAGCTTAAGGGCGGGAGGGTTCACTGAAGCTTTCTTT. Translated: CASSLRAGGFTEAFF. The V and J genes are TRBV7-3 and TRBJ1-1, with D unresolved. The ends were cut back, 1 base at V and 4 bases at J, with 13 bases in the middle. This CDR3 contains 15 residues. The V gene's germline CDR1 is SGHTA and CDR2 FQGTGA.

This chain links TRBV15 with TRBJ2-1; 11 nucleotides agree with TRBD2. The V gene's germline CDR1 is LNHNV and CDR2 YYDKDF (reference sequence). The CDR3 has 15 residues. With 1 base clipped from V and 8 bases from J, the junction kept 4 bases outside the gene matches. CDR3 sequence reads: CATSRALAGGYEQFF. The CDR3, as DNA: TGTGCCACCAGCAGAGCCCTAGCGGGAGGCTATGAGCAGTTCTTC.

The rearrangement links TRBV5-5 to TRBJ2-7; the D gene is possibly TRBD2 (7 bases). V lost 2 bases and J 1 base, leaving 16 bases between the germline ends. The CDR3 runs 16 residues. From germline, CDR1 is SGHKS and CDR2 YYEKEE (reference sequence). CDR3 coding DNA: TGTGCCAGCAGCTTAAGGGGGGGGGCCGGTTCCTACGAGCAGTACTTC. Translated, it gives CASSLRGGAGSYEQYF.

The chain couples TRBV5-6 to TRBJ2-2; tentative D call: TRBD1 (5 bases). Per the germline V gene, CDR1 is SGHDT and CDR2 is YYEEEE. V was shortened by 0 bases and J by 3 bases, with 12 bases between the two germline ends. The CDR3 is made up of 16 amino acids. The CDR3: CASSLEIGADTGELFF. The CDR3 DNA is TGTGCCAGCAGCTTGGAAATAGGGGCGGACACCGGGGAGCTGTTTTTT.

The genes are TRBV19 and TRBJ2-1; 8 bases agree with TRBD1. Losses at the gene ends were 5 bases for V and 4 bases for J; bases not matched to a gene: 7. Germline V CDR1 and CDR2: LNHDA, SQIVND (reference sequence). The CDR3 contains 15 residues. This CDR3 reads CASSSTGGLYNEQFF. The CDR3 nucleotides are TGTGCCAGTAGTTCCACAGGGGGGCTTTACAATGAGCAGTTCTTC.

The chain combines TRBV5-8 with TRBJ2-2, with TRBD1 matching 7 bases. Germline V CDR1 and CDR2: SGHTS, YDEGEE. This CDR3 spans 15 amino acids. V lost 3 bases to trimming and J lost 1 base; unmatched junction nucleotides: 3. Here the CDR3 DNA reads TGTGCCAGCAGCTCGGGACAGTGGAACACCGGGGAGCTGTTTTTT. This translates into CASSSGQWNTGELFF.

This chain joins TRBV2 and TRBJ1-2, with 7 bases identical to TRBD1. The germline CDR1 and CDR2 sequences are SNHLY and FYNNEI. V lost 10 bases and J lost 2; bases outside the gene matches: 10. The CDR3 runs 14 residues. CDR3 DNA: TGTGCCACCGGAGTGAGGGGGCAGAACTATGGCTACACCTTC. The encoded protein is CATGVRGQNYGYTF. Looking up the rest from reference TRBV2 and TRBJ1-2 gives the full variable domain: EPEVTQTPSHQVTQMGQEVILRCVPISNHLYFYWYRQILGQKVEFLVSFYNNEISEKSEIFDDQFSVERPDGSNFTLKIRSTKLEDSAMYFCATGVRGQNYGYTFGSGTRLTVV.

The CDR3 bases are TGTGCCAGCAGCTTTCAGGTTTCACCCCTCCACTTT. Translation gives CASSFQVSPLHF. The chain combines TRBV5-5 with TRBJ1-6; D call uncertain. Germline V gene sequence: CDR1 SGHKS, CDR2 YYEKEE (reference sequence). V was clipped by 2 bases and J by 9 bases, with 6 bases between them. This CDR3 region has 12 residues.

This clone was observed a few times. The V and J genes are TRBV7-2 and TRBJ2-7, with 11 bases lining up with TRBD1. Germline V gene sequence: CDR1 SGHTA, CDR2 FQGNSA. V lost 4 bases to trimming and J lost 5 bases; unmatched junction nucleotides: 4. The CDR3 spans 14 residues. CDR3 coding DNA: TGTGCCAGCAGCTCGGGACAGGGGGTAGACGAGCAGTACTTC. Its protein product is CASSSGQGVDEQYF.

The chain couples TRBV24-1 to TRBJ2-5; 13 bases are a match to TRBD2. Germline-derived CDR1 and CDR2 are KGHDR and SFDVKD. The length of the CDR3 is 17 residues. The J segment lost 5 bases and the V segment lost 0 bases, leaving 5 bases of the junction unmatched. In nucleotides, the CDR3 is TGTGCCACCAGTGATTTGAGGACTAGCGGGAGTTTGGAGACCCAGTACTTC. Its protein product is CATSDLRTSGSLETQYF.

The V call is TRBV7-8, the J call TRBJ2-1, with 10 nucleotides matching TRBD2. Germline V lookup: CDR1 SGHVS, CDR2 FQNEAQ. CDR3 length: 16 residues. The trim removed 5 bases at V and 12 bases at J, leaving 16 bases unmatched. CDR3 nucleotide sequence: TGTGCCAGCAGCCCGCTAGGAGGGCCAGCGGGAGGGGGGCAGTTCTTC. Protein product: CASSPLGGPAGGGQFF.

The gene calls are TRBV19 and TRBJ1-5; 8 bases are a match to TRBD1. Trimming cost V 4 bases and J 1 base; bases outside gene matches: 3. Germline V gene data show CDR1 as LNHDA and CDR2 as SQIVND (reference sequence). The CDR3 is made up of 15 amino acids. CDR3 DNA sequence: TGTGCCAGTAGTACCCGGACAGGGAGCAATCAGCCCCAGCATTTT. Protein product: CASSTRTGSNQPQHF.

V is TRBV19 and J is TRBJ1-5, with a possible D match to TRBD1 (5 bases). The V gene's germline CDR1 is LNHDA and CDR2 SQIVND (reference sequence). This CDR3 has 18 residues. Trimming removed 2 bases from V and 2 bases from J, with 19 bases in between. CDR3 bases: TGTGCCAGTAGTATAATCCTCAGTCTCAGGGTCGGCAATCAGCCCCAGCATTTT. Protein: CASSIILSLRVGNQPQHF.

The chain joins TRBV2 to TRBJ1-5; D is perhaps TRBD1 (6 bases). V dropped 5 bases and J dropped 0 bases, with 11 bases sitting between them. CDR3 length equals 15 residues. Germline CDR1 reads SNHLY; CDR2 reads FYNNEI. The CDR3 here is CASSPRDTSNQPQHF. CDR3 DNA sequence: TGTGCCAGCAGTCCCCGGGACACTAGCAATCAGCCCCAGCATTTT.

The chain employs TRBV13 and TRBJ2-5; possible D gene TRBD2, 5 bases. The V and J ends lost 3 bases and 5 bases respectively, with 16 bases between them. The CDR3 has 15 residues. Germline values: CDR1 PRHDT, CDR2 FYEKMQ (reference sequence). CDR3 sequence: CASSFMPGSPETQYF. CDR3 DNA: TGTGCCAGCAGCTTCATGCCGGGGTCACCGGAGACCCAGTACTTC.

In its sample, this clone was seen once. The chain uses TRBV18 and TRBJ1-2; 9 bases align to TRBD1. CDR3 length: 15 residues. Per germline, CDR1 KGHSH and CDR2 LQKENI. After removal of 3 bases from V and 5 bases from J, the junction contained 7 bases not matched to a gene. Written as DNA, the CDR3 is TGTGCCAGCTCACCTCCGGCGGGGACAGGGTATGGCTACACCTTC. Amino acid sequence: CASSPPAGTGYGYTF.

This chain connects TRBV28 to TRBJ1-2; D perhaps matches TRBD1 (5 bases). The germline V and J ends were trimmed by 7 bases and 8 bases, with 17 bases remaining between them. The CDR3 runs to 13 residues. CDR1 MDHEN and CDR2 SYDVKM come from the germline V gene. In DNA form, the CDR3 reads TGTGCCAGCACTATGGGGGGAGTTGCGGGCTACACCTTC. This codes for CASTMGGVAGYTF.